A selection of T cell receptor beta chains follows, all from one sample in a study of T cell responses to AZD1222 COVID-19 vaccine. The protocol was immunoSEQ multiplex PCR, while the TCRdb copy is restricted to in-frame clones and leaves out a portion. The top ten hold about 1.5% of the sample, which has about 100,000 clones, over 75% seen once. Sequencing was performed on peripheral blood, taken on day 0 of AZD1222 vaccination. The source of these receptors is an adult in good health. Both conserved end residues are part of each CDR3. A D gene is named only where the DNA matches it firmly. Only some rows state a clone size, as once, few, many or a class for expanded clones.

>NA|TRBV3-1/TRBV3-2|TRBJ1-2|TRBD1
CASSWDRNLIIYGYTF
TGTGCCAGCAGCTGGGACAGAAACCTCATTATCTATGGCTACACCTTC
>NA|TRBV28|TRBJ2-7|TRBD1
CASSPGQRKQYF
TGTGCCAGCAGCCCGGGACAGCGTAAGCAGTACTTC
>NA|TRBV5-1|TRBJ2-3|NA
CASSGPNPGTQYF
TGCGCCAGCAGCGGTCCGAACCCGGGCACGCAGTATTTT
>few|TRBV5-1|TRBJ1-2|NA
CASSLDRGSYGYTF
TGCGCCAGCAGCTTGGATCGGGGGAGCTATGGCTACACCTTC
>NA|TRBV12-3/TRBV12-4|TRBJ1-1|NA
CASSLGSYTEAFF
TGTGCCAGCAGTTTGGGCAGCTACACTGAAGCTTTCTTT
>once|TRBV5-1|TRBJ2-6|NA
CASSPWVGANVLTF
TGCGCCAGCAGCCCATGGGTGGGGGCCAACGTCCTGACTTTC
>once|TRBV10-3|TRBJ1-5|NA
CATAINNQPQHF
TGTGCCACCGCGATAAACAATCAGCCCCAGCATTTT
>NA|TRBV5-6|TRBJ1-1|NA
CASSFPGVTEAFF
TGTGCCAGCAGCTTCCCGGGCGTCACTGAAGCTTTCTTT
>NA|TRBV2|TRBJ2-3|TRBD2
CASGSGTSGGGGDTQYF
TGTGCCAGCGGTAGTGGGACTAGCGGGGGGGGTGGAGATACGCAGTATTTT
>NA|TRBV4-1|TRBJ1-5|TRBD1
CASSQAGGYQPQHF
TGCGCCAGCAGCCAAGCAGGGGGATACCAGCCCCAGCATTTT
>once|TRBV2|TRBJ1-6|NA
CASSSQAPYNSPLHF
TGTGCCAGCAGCTCACAGGCCCCCTATAATTCACCCCTCCACTTT
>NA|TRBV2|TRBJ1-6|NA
CASSEWTPSGYNSPLHF
TGTGCCAGCAGTGAGTGGACACCCTCCGGATATAATTCACCCCTCCACTTT
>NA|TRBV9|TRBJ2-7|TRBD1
CASSPRSAGGTYEQYF
TGTGCCAGCAGCCCCCGGTCGGCAGGGGGAACCTACGAGCAGTACTTC
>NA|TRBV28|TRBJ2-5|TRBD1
CASRKLVRPRDSQETQYF
TGTGCCAGCAGGAAATTAGTTCGTCCCCGGGACAGCCAAGAGACCCAGTACTTC
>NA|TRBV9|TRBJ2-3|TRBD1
CASSPRGFSTDTQYF
TGTGCCAGCAGCCCCAGGGGGTTTAGCACAGATACGCAGTATTTT
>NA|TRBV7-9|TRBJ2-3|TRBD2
CASTSGGTDTQYF
TGTGCCAGCACGAGCGGGGGCACAGATACGCAGTATTTT
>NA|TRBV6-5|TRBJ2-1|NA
CASRGPGNSYNEQFF
TGTGCCAGCAGGGGCCCCGGCAATTCCTACAATGAGCAGTTCTTC
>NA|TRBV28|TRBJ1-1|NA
CASSLVLLNTEAFF
TGTGCCAGCAGTTTAGTTCTTTTGAACACTGAAGCTTTCTTT
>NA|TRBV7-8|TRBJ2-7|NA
CASSLRRGYEQYF
TGTGCCAGCAGCTTAAGGCGGGGCTACGAGCAGTACTTC
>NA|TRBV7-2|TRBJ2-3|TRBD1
CASTQDRGVVTDTQYF
TGTGCCAGCACCCAGGACAGGGGGGTTGTCACAGATACGCAGTATTTT
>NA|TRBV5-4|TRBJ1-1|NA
CASSLDPEGTEAFF
TGTGCCAGCAGCTTGGATCCTGAGGGGACTGAAGCTTTCTTT
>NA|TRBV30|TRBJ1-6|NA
CAWSTENIYSYNSPLHF
TGTGCCTGGAGTACCGAGAACATCTACTCCTATAATTCACCCCTCCACTTT
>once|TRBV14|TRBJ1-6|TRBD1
CASSLGTGLSPLHF
TGTGCCAGCAGCCTAGGGACAGGGCTTTCACCCCTCCACTTT
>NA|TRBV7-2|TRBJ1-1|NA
CASSLGGGMNTEAFF
TGTGCCAGCAGCTTAGGGGGGGGAATGAACACTGAAGCTTTCTTT
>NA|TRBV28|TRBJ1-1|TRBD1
CASSRTGVAFF
TGTGCCAGCAGTAGAACAGGGGTAGCTTTCTTT
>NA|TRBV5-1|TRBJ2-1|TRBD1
CASSSTDRGAYNEQFF
TGCGCCAGCAGCTCAACCGACAGGGGTGCCTACAATGAGCAGTTCTTC
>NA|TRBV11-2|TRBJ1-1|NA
CASSLGEMNTEAFF
TGTGCCAGCAGCTTAGGGGAGATGAACACTGAAGCTTTCTTT
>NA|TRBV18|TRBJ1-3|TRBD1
CASSTGTGGENTIYF
TGTGCCAGCTCAACCGGGACAGGGGGCGAAAACACCATATATTTT
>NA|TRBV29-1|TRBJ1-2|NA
CSAYPSGVYGYTF
TGCAGCGCCTATCCCTCCGGGGTCTATGGCTACACCTTC
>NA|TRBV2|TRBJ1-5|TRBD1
CASRDRDQPQHF
TGTGCCAGCAGGGACAGGGACCAGCCCCAGCATTTT
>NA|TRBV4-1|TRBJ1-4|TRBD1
CASSQVPTGGGEKLFF
TGCGCCAGCAGCCAAGTTCCGACAGGGGGAGGCGAAAAACTGTTTTTT
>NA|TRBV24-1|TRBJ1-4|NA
CATSPAGVNEKLFF
TGTGCCACCAGTCCGGCCGGGGTTAATGAAAAACTGTTTTTT
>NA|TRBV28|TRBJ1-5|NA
CASVLNWSNQPQHF
TGTGCCAGCGTCCTAAACTGGAGCAATCAGCCCCAGCATTTT
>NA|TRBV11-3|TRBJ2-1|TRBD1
CASSLAGGNEQFF
TGTGCCAGCAGCTTAGCAGGGGGCAATGAGCAGTTCTTC
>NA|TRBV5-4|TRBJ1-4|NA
CASSSGRGEEKLFF
TGTGCCAGCAGCTCAGGGAGGGGAGAGGAAAAACTGTTTTTT
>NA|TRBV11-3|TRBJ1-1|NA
CASSQNWGTEAFF
TGTGCCAGCAGCCAGAACTGGGGCACTGAAGCTTTCTTT
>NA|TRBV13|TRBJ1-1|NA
CASSPYPRTGNTEAFF
TGTGCCAGCAGCCCTTACCCCAGGACGGGGAACACTGAAGCTTTCTTT
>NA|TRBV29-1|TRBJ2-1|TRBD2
CSVSSSGGADEQFF
TGCAGCGTTTCCTCTAGCGGGGGGGCGGATGAGCAGTTCTTC
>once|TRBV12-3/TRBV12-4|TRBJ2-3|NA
CASSLERTDTQYF
TGTGCCAGCAGTTTAGAGAGAACAGATACGCAGTATTTT